The following is a T cell receptor (beta chain) sequence with its context. This clone was counted once. Its antigen target is currently unknown. Per-nucleotide qualities are absent, and no much larger clonotype sits a single base away. The donors were healthy, HIV-negative adults who had no recently reported acute infections or vaccinations. All donors were Caucasian adults living in Nashville, Tennessee, USA. For unsorted samples, about 87 million PBMCs were counted, and genomic DNA was extracted using the QIAamp DNA Blood Mini kit. Blood was collected by leukapheresis, and PBMCs were isolated by Ficoll-Histopaque density gradient centrifugation and then cryopreserved in liquid nitrogen vapor phase. The data stem from a study of shared clonotypes between healthy human individuals (TCRdb year 2020). With regard to the full study: Three men and a couple of women, aged 18 to 49 years, made up the cohort. Blood TCR repertoires of a handful of healthy adults were deeply sequenced to estimate repertoire size and the extent of clonotype sharing between individuals. Different laboratories and diverse techniques were used to prepare libraries and sequence TCR repertoires, to increase sequencing depth and limit assay-specific biases. Each donor's leukapheresis produced roughly between about 0.9 and 9.5 billion PBMCs.

Its CDR3 holds 17 amino acids, cysteine through phenylalanine. Just CDR3 DNA is preserved here, 51 bases in frame from base 1. CDR1 and CDR2, per the germline V gene, are SGHRS and YFSETQ. Germline trimming: 4 bases from V, 7 bases from J; junction bases outside gene matches: 16. TCR CDR3 regions were amplified from genomic DNA by multiplex PCR using the deep immunoSEQ assay. Genomic DNA extracted from each cell subset was distributed evenly over all wells of several immunoSEQ 96-well plates, and each plate served as one replicate. For unsorted PBMC, each replicate PCR was loaded with roughly 330 ng genomic DNA, equivalent to 25,000 to 35,000 T cell genomes. Ten immunoSEQ deep assay plates were used to sequence the unsorted PBMC genomic DNA. Purified libraries were quantified with a Qubit 3.0 fluorometer, sized on a Bioanalyzer 2100, and re-quantified with the KAPA Library Quantification kit. Each immunoSEQ 96-well plate was sequenced on its own single-read 150-cycle Illumina NextSeq 550 flow cell. Under the source paper's analysis protocol: The immunoSEQ output contained only junctional sequences without quality scores, so filtering could not match that applied to full-length reads. To assign V/J genes and CDR3, sequences were annotated against IMGT germline references using PyIR, a Python wrapper for IgBLAST v1.9. Reads were filtered out if the reads had weak V/J assignments (E-value above 1e-6), no CDR3, stop codons, out-of-frame junctions, or ambiguous translated residues. V3J clonotypes were defined as sequences sharing the same inferred V gene, J gene, and CDR3 amino acid sequence. The percentage overlap between two repertoires was calculated by dividing the number of shared unique clonotypes by the size of the smaller repertoire. Repertoire richness was assessed with RTK rarefaction, the Chao1 estimator, and Recon v2.1 estimates of unobserved clonotypes. Entries here come from immuneACCESS through TCRdb and include only in-frame sequences with V and J called. Some clones fail to appear in such tables; in the studies checked, an unresolved V gene covers under half of the shortfall, and the cause of the remainder is unknown. V and J calls plus clone size are reproduced from that table; the DNA served to infer D and trimming. Recorded for this sample are roughly 480,000 clones; approximately 79% of them occurred a single time. The biggest ten clones account for roughly 12% of the sample.

General conclusions and limits of the study: Sampling was limited to blood, and TCR repertoires in tissue likely differ from TCR repertoires in blood. Pairwise subsampling led to the expectation that sequencing depth would affect the degree of clonotype sharing among donors. Because the study included only a small number of donors, the genetic and exposure-history diversity represented was limited.

Sequenced material: PBMCs. The source is a woman in her 40s in good health. Some clones in this sample may be carry-over from other donors' samples. Here the chain combines TRBV5-1 and TRBJ2-1; TRBD1 matches 8 bases in the middle. The CDR3 sequence is CASSPGVGTGTSNEQFF. The DNA sequence follows: TGCGCCAGCAGCCCTGGGGTCGGGACAGGAACGAGTAATGAGCAGTTCTTC.